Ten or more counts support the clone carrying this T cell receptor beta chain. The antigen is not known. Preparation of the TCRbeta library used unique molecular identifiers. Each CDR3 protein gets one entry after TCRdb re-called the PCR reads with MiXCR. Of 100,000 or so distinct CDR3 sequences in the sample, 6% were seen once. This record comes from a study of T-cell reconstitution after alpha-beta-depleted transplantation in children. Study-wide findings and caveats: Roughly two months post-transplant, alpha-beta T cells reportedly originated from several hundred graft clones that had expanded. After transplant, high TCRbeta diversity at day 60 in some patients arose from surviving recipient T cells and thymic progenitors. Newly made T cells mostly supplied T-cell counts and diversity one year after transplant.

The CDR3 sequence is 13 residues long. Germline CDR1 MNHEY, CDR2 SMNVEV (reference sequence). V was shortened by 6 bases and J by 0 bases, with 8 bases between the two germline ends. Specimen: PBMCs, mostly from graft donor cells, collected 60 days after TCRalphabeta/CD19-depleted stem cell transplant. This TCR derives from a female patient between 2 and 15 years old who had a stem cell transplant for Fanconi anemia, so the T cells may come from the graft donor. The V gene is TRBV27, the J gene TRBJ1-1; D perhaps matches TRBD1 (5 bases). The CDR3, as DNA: TGTGCCAGCAGGGGAGGGGTGAACACTGAAGCTTTCTTT. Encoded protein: CASRGGVNTEAFF.